Listed below are T cell receptor beta chains from one sample, sequenced in a study of response to subunit inactivated influenza vaccine. TCRdb itself ran the RT-PCR reads through MiXCR, one entry per CDR3 protein. The sample lists roughly 700,000 distinct CDR3 sequences, approximately 15% seen once, with 5.5% to 8% in the top ten. The sample consisted of PBMCs from blood, taken 14 days before vaccination. Receptors were obtained from a man between 50 and 59 years old who received an inactivated influenza vaccine. The CDR3 runs from the conserved cysteine through the conserved F or W. D genes are given only for firm matches. A row's size may be missing; if present it is once, few, many or a size class.

D gene: NA
J gene: TRBJ2-1
V gene: TRBV15
clone size: many
CDR3 DNA: TGTGCCACCAGTGGTCAAGGTCCCGCTTGGGGCTCCTACAATGAGCAGTTCTTC
CDR3 protein: CATSGQGPAWGSYNEQFF

D gene: TRBD2
J gene: TRBJ2-7
V gene: TRBV24-1
clone size: NA
CDR3 DNA: TGTGCCACCAGTGACTCCGGGACTACCAATGAGCAGTACTTC
CDR3 protein: CATSDSGTTNEQYF

D gene: TRBD2
J gene: TRBJ2-7
V gene: TRBV6-1
clone size: NA
CDR3 DNA: TGTGCCAGCAGTGTTGGTCCTAGCGGGAGGGCCTGGTCCTACGAGCAGTACTTC
CDR3 protein: CASSVGPSGRAWSYEQYF

D gene: TRBD2
J gene: TRBJ2-4
V gene: TRBV6-1
clone size: few
CDR3 DNA: TGTGCCAGCAGCGAATTAGCGGGAGGGCAAAACATTCAGTACTTC
CDR3 protein: CASSELAGGQNIQYF

D gene: TRBD2
J gene: TRBJ2-7
V gene: TRBV12-3/TRBV12-4
clone size: many
CDR3 DNA: TGTGCCAGCAGTCTAAGCGGGAGGGCCCCCGACGAGCAGTACTTC
CDR3 protein: CASSLSGRAPDEQYF

D gene: NA
J gene: TRBJ2-5
V gene: TRBV11-2
clone size: many
CDR3 DNA: TGTGCCAGCAGCTTAAGCATGGTGGGGAAGGAGACCCAGTACTTC
CDR3 protein: CASSLSMVGKETQYF

D gene: NA
J gene: TRBJ2-7
V gene: TRBV5-1
clone size: few
CDR3 DNA: TGCGCCAGCAGCTTGGGCGGAGGACAGACCTTCGAGCAGTACTTC
CDR3 protein: CASSLGGGQTFEQYF

D gene: NA
J gene: TRBJ2-7
V gene: TRBV28
clone size: few
CDR3 DNA: TGTGCCAGCAGTTCCCCCTCGGGCCACGAGCAGTACTTC
CDR3 protein: CASSSPSGHEQYF

D gene: NA
J gene: TRBJ1-2
V gene: TRBV7-9
clone size: NA
CDR3 DNA: TGTGCCAGCAGCGATCAGAACCTTTATGGCTACACCTTC
CDR3 protein: CASSDQNLYGYTF

D gene: NA
J gene: TRBJ2-5
V gene: TRBV27
clone size: NA
CDR3 DNA: TGTGCCAGCAGTTTATCCTCGGCAAGGAAGACCCAGTACTTC
CDR3 protein: CASSLSSARKTQYF

D gene: NA
J gene: TRBJ2-3
V gene: TRBV7-8
clone size: NA
CDR3 DNA: TGTGCCAGCAGCTCTCGACTTCGGGCTAGCGTGACAGATACGCAGTATTTT
CDR3 protein: CASSSRLRASVTDTQYF

D gene: TRBD1
J gene: TRBJ2-2
V gene: TRBV6-1
clone size: few
CDR3 DNA: TGTGCCAGCAGTGAGCCCAGGGGGTCGGACACCGGGGAGCTGTTTTTT
CDR3 protein: CASSEPRGSDTGELFF

D gene: TRBD1
J gene: TRBJ1-5
V gene: TRBV20-1
clone size: few
CDR3 DNA: TGCAGTGCTAGAGCGGGACAGGGGGCGGCCCATGGCAATCAGCCCCAGCATTTT
CDR3 protein: CSARAGQGAAHGNQPQHF

D gene: NA
J gene: TRBJ2-1
V gene: TRBV4-3
clone size: NA
CDR3 DNA: TGCGCCAGCAGCCCGCTGGCAGGGGCGGCCTACAATGAGCAGTTCTTC
CDR3 protein: CASSPLAGAAYNEQFF

D gene: TRBD1
J gene: TRBJ2-7
V gene: TRBV29-1
clone size: NA
CDR3 DNA: TGCAGCGTTGAACTCCGGGACAGATCCTACGAGCAGTACTTC
CDR3 protein: CSVELRDRSYEQYF

D gene: NA
J gene: TRBJ2-2
V gene: TRBV5-6
clone size: NA
CDR3 DNA: TGTGCCAGCAGCCCCGAGCTCCGCTACTGGCAGCTGAACACCGGGGAGCTGTTTTTT
CDR3 protein: CASSPELRYWQLNTGELFF

D gene: TRBD1
J gene: TRBJ2-1
V gene: TRBV4-1
clone size: NA
CDR3 DNA: TGCGCCAGCAGCCAAGTGGCAGGGGGTGAGCAGTTCTTC
CDR3 protein: CASSQVAGGEQFF

D gene: TRBD1
J gene: TRBJ1-5
V gene: TRBV7-6
clone size: NA
CDR3 DNA: TGTGCCAGCAGCTTAGGGGGACAGCATAGCAATCAGCCCCAGCATTTT
CDR3 protein: CASSLGGQHSNQPQHF

D gene: NA
J gene: TRBJ2-1
V gene: TRBV4-3
clone size: NA
CDR3 DNA: TGCGCCAGCAGCCAAGGAGTAGGGGAAACAAATGAGCAGTTCTTC
CDR3 protein: CASSQGVGETNEQFF

D gene: TRBD1
J gene: TRBJ1-1
V gene: TRBV5-8
clone size: few
CDR3 DNA: TGTGCCAGCAGGAAAGAGACAGGGGAGGCTTTCTTT
CDR3 protein: CASRKETGEAFF

D gene: NA
J gene: TRBJ2-3
V gene: TRBV15
clone size: NA
CDR3 DNA: TGTGCCACCAGCAGAGCCACCGGGACTGGAGATACGCAGTATTTT
CDR3 protein: CATSRATGTGDTQYF

D gene: TRBD2
J gene: TRBJ2-4
V gene: TRBV28
clone size: NA
CDR3 DNA: TGTGCCAGCAGTTTAGGTGGGAGGGCCGATTGGGCCAAAAACATTCAGTACTTC
CDR3 protein: CASSLGGRADWAKNIQYF

D gene: TRBD1
J gene: TRBJ2-5
V gene: TRBV6-1
clone size: few
CDR3 DNA: TGTGCCAGCAGCACGGGGACAGGGGGCCGGACCCAGTACTTC
CDR3 protein: CASSTGTGGRTQYF

D gene: TRBD2
J gene: TRBJ2-7
V gene: TRBV15
clone size: few
CDR3 DNA: TGTGCCACCAGCAGGCTAGCGGGAAGGAGTCCCTACGAGCAGTACTTC
CDR3 protein: CATSRLAGRSPYEQYF

D gene: TRBD1
J gene: TRBJ2-5
V gene: TRBV10-3
clone size: few
CDR3 DNA: TGTGCCATCACTAACGGGACAGGAAGGGAGACCCAGTACTTC
CDR3 protein: CAITNGTGRETQYF

D gene: NA
J gene: TRBJ1-2
V gene: TRBV12-3/TRBV12-4
clone size: few
CDR3 DNA: TGTGCCAGCAGTTCTATCGTTGGCAGTGTATATGGCTACACCTTC
CDR3 protein: CASSSIVGSVYGYTF

D gene: NA
J gene: TRBJ2-7
V gene: TRBV3-1
clone size: few
CDR3 DNA: TGTGCCAGCAGCAGAAAACAGCAGGGACCGGGCGGCGAGCAGTACTTC
CDR3 protein: CASSRKQQGPGGEQYF

D gene: TRBD2
J gene: TRBJ2-7
V gene: TRBV11-2
clone size: few
CDR3 DNA: TGTGCCAGCAGATCCGGGACTAGCGGTCCCCTCTACGAGCAGTACTTC
CDR3 protein: CASRSGTSGPLYEQYF

D gene: NA
J gene: TRBJ2-3
V gene: TRBV20-1
clone size: once
CDR3 DNA: TGCAGTGCCCCCCTTCCGGGGGCGGGAGCGCAGTATTTT
CDR3 protein: CSAPLPGAGAQYF

D gene: NA
J gene: TRBJ1-4
V gene: TRBV20-1
clone size: NA
CDR3 DNA: TGCAGTGCTAGGTCGGGGAATGGGGAAAAACTGTTTTTT
CDR3 protein: CSARSGNGEKLFF

D gene: TRBD2
J gene: TRBJ2-1
V gene: TRBV2
clone size: few
CDR3 DNA: TGTGCCAGCACCGGGACTAGAGGGGGTAATGAGCAGTTCTTC
CDR3 protein: CASTGTRGGNEQFF

D gene: NA
J gene: TRBJ2-2
V gene: TRBV4-2
clone size: NA
CDR3 DNA: TGTGCCAGCAGCCAAGATCGTCTGGGAACCGGGGAGCTGTTTTTT
CDR3 protein: CASSQDRLGTGELFF

D gene: NA
J gene: TRBJ2-1
V gene: TRBV20-1
clone size: many
CDR3 DNA: TGCAGTGATTCCCCGCGGAGCGGCTCCTACAATGAGCAGTTCTTC
CDR3 protein: CSDSPRSGSYNEQFF

D gene: TRBD2
J gene: TRBJ2-7
V gene: TRBV20-1
clone size: NA
CDR3 DNA: TGCAGTGCTAGAGATTGGAAGCGGGAGACCTACGAGCAGTACTTC
CDR3 protein: CSARDWKRETYEQYF

D gene: NA
J gene: TRBJ2-5
V gene: TRBV5-1
clone size: few
CDR3 DNA: TGCGCCAGCAGCTTGCCGGGGGGCGATGGGGAGACCCAGTACTTC
CDR3 protein: CASSLPGGDGETQYF

D gene: NA
J gene: TRBJ1-3
V gene: TRBV18
clone size: few
CDR3 DNA: TGTGCCAGCTCACCATCCGCCCGCTCTGGAAACACCATATATTTT
CDR3 protein: CASSPSARSGNTIYF

D gene: NA
J gene: TRBJ2-4
V gene: TRBV5-5
clone size: few
CDR3 DNA: TGTGCCAGCAGCTCCCCGCGGGAAGACATTCAGTACTTC
CDR3 protein: CASSSPREDIQYF

D gene: TRBD2
J gene: TRBJ2-7
V gene: TRBV7-2
clone size: NA
CDR3 DNA: TGTGCCAGCAGCTTAGGCGGGAGGGTGTCCTACGAGCAGTACTTC
CDR3 protein: CASSLGGRVSYEQYF

D gene: NA
J gene: TRBJ2-1
V gene: TRBV29-1
clone size: few
CDR3 DNA: TGCAGCGTTGGAGAGCCTCTCTACAATGAGCAGTTCTTC
CDR3 protein: CSVGEPLYNEQFF

D gene: NA
J gene: TRBJ1-5
V gene: TRBV5-4
clone size: NA
CDR3 DNA: TGTGCCAGCAGCGGACCAGGCCAGCCCCAGCATTTT
CDR3 protein: CASSGPGQPQHF

D gene: NA
J gene: TRBJ1-5
V gene: TRBV2
clone size: NA
CDR3 DNA: TGTGCCAGCAGAAGGGACGGTAGCAATCAGCCCCAGCATTTT
CDR3 protein: CASRRDGSNQPQHF

D gene: NA
J gene: TRBJ1-1
V gene: TRBV29-1
clone size: NA
CDR3 DNA: TGCAGTGCATCATTTGCGGGGGGCATGAACACTGAAGCTTTCTTT
CDR3 protein: CSASFAGGMNTEAFF

D gene: NA
J gene: TRBJ2-3
V gene: TRBV7-9
clone size: NA
CDR3 DNA: TGTGCCAGCACCAAAGTAGAATCGCAGTATTTT
CDR3 protein: CASTKVESQYF

D gene: NA
J gene: TRBJ2-2
V gene: TRBV19
clone size: few
CDR3 DNA: TGTGCCAGTAGGAAAAGAGTTACCGGGGAGCTGTTTTTT
CDR3 protein: CASRKRVTGELFF

D gene: TRBD2
J gene: TRBJ2-1
V gene: TRBV25-1
clone size: few
CDR3 DNA: TGTGCCAGCCAAGCTGGCGGGAGGTCATACAATGAGCAGTTCTTC
CDR3 protein: CASQAGGRSYNEQFF

D gene: NA
J gene: TRBJ2-3
V gene: TRBV6-4
clone size: NA
CDR3 DNA: TGTGCCAGCAGTGACGGGGGGGCGAATACTCCAGATACGCAGTATTTT
CDR3 protein: CASSDGGANTPDTQYF

D gene: NA
J gene: TRBJ2-2
V gene: TRBV24-1
clone size: NA
CDR3 DNA: TGTGCCACCAGTGATTCACTACTAGCAAACACCGGGGAGCTGTTTTTT
CDR3 protein: CATSDSLLANTGELFF

D gene: NA
J gene: TRBJ2-5
V gene: TRBV24-1
clone size: few
CDR3 DNA: TGTGCCACCAGTGATTGGGGCTCCCAAGAGACCCAGTACTTC
CDR3 protein: CATSDWGSQETQYF

D gene: NA
J gene: TRBJ1-6
V gene: TRBV6-5
clone size: few
CDR3 DNA: TGTGCCAGCACTTCGAAAGGGGGAATATCACCCCTCCACTTT
CDR3 protein: CASTSKGGISPLHF

D gene: TRBD1
J gene: TRBJ1-5
V gene: TRBV19
clone size: NA
CDR3 DNA: TGTGCCAGTAGGGGGCCGGGACAGGGTTCCAATCAGCCCCAGCATTTT
CDR3 protein: CASRGPGQGSNQPQHF

D gene: TRBD1
J gene: TRBJ1-4
V gene: TRBV25-1
clone size: NA
CDR3 DNA: TGTGCCAGCAGTGAACGGACAGGTGGAAATGAAAAACTGTTTTTT
CDR3 protein: CASSERTGGNEKLFF

D gene: NA
J gene: TRBJ1-2
V gene: TRBV3-1
clone size: few
CDR3 DNA: TGTGCCAGCAGCCAAGGCGGAACAAAGGACTATGGCTACACCTTC
CDR3 protein: CASSQGGTKDYGYTF

D gene: NA
J gene: TRBJ2-3
V gene: TRBV12-3/TRBV12-4
clone size: NA
CDR3 DNA: TGTGCCAGCACCCAAAGGTTCGGCACAGATACGCAGTATTTT
CDR3 protein: CASTQRFGTDTQYF

D gene: TRBD1
J gene: TRBJ2-1
V gene: TRBV29-1
clone size: few
CDR3 DNA: TGCAGCGGCACAGGGGATGAGCAGTTCTTC
CDR3 protein: CSGTGDEQFF

D gene: NA
J gene: TRBJ2-7
V gene: TRBV10-3
clone size: NA
CDR3 DNA: TGTGCCATCAGTGAGTGGGGCCCTTCCTACGAGCATTACTTC
CDR3 protein: CAISEWGPSYEHYF